This section outlines one T cell receptor beta chain sequence together with its context. Its antigen is undetermined. The sample belongs to a study of cytomegalovirus exposure and HLA in healthy donors. Study-wide context: Ancestry clustering placed around 80% of around 400 genotyped donors in the Caucasian-associated cluster.

The CDR3 runs to 12 residues. Germline CDR1 SGHTS, CDR2 YDEGEE. V lost 3 bases and J lost 5, with 9 bases in between. The PCR was carried out with 60 Vbeta primers and 13 Jbeta primers. In the source study's methods: As a later analysis found, there were 70 million to 90 million unique TCR beta chains, of which 8.5 million to 14 million were shared. The protocol was immunoSEQ multiplex PCR, while the TCRdb copy is restricted to in-frame clones and leaves out a portion. V and J calls and clone size are those listed in that table; D and trimming were worked out from the DNA. The data hold roughly 150,000 clones, with 82% observed a single time. Whole-study results and caveats: Immune exposure information comprised only CMV serostatus.

The donors gave bone marrow, and they were healthy. The V gene is TRBV5-8, the J gene TRBJ2-7, with a tentative D call TRBD2 (5 bases). The sample consisted of PBMCs. The receptor was derived from a girl aged 10 to 17 in good health and CMV-seropositive. CDR3 coding DNA: TGTGCCAGCAGCTCCGTGGAGGACGAGCAGTACTTC. Amino acids: CASSSVEDEQYF.